Below, 7 T cell receptor beta chains from the same sample are listed, as sequenced in a study of shared clonotypes between healthy human individuals. Libraries were prepared by immunoSEQ multiplex PCR; TCRdb keeps only in-frame clonotypes and omits some of them. The sample has about a million clones, 60% to 85% seen once. Sequenced sample: memory CD4+ T cells sorted from blood. The subset: CD45RA-negative fraction. The receptors here all came from a man in his late teens or twenties in good health.

The rearrangement links TRBV12-5 to TRBJ1-2; D perhaps matches TRBD1 (5 bases). V was clipped by 1 base and J by 6 bases, with 9 bases between them. The CDR3 is 13 residues long. The germline CDR1 and CDR2 sequences are LGHNT and FRNRAP. CDR3 coding DNA: TGTGCTAGTGGTTTGGGCTCGGGGGATGGCTACACCTTC. It is translated as CASGLGSGDGYTF.

This clone showed up just a few times. Within the sample, other DNA sequences also encode this same CDR3. The V and J genes are TRBV6-1 and TRBJ2-7; maybe TRBD1 (6 bases). Trimming cost V 2 bases and J 3 bases, with 8 bases left between them. This CDR3 has 13 residues. Germline CDR1 and CDR2: MNHNS and SASEGT. CDR3 nucleotide sequence: TGTGCCAGCAGTGAACAGGGGCTCTACGAGCAGTACTTC. Translating it yields CASSEQGLYEQYF.

The rearrangement links TRBV5-6 to TRBJ1-2, with 10 bases aligning to TRBD1. CDR3 size: 18 residues. Germline V lookup: CDR1 SGHDT, CDR2 YYEEEE. V gave up 4 bases and J gave up 1 base; unmatched junction bases: 13. The CDR3, as DNA: TGTGCCAGCAGCCCCACCGGGACAGGGGACACTTTTAACTATGGCTACACCTTC. Its protein is CASSPTGTGDTFNYGYTF.

The V gene is TRBV12-5, the J gene TRBJ1-6; TRBD1 might be the D (5 bases). V lost 4 bases to trimming and J lost 5 bases, with 12 bases between them. There are 15 residues in the CDR3. Per the germline V gene, CDR1 is LGHNT and CDR2 is FRNRAP. DNA for the CDR3: TGTGCTAGTGGTTCAGGGTCAGGGAATAATTCACCCCTCCACTTT. It specifies CASGSGSGNNSPLHF.

In the case of this clone: Distinct nucleotide sequences in the sample also encode this CDR3. The chain employs TRBV2 and TRBJ2-7; D might be TRBD1 (6 bases). The CDR3 is made up of 14 amino acids. The ends were cut back, 4 bases at V and 0 bases at J, with 10 bases in the middle. The germline gives CDR1 SNHLY, CDR2 FYNNEI. CDR3 sequence: CASSGQGSSYEQYF. The CDR3 DNA sequence: TGTGCCAGCAGTGGGCAGGGGAGCTCCTACGAGCAGTACTTC.

The rearrangement joins TRBV5-1 to TRBJ2-7, with D possibly TRBD1 on 6 matching bases. The germline V gene encodes CDR1 SGHRS and CDR2 YFSETQ. Trimming took off 4 bases at V and 0 bases at J, with 14 bases between the two ends. The CDR3 loop spans 15 amino acids. CDR3 DNA: TGCGCCAGCAGCGAACAGGGACCCCTCTCCTACGAGCAGTACTTC. Translation: CASSEQGPLSYEQYF. The whole variable domain, filled in from reference TRBV5-1 and TRBJ2-7, reads KAGVTQTPRYLIKTRGQQVTLSCSPISGHRSVSWYQQTPGQGLQFLFEYFSETQRNKGNFPGRFSGRQFSNSRSEMNVSTLELGDSALYLCASSEQGPLSYEQYFGPGTRLTVT.

The chain combines TRBV7-9 with TRBJ1-4; D call uncertain. V was shortened by 11 bases and J by 8 bases, with 12 bases between the two germline ends. Germline lookup yields CDR1 SEHNR and CDR2 FQNEAQ (reference sequence). The CDR3 has 11 amino acids. The CDR3 spells CALDRGEKLFF. The CDR3 DNA follows: TGTGCCTTGGACCGGGGAGAAAAACTGTTTTTT.